The next 18 T cell receptor beta chains were all read from a single sample in a study of blood T cell repertoires in COVID-19. Profiling relied on immunoSEQ multiplex PCR, and the TCRdb table lists in-frame clones only, not all of them. This table holds approximately 250,000 clones, 84% found once. The material sequenced was peripheral blood. Receptors were obtained from a human donor in a cohort sampled during active COVID-19.

V and J are TRBV4-2 and TRBJ2-1; D unresolved. Germline values: CDR1 LGHNA, CDR2 YNFKEQ. Trimming left V 4 bases short and J 4 bases short, with 8 bases between. This CDR3 has 13 residues. The CDR3: CASSRELYNEQFF. CDR3 nucleotides: TGTGCCAGCAGCCGCGAATTGTACAATGAGCAGTTCTTC.

The CDR3 sequence: CASSLSRQGTTNTGELFF. CDR3 sequence (DNA): TGTGCCAGCAGCCTTTCGAGACAGGGTACAACGAACACCGGGGAGCTGTTTTTT. The chain combines TRBV3-1 (or the pseudogene TRBV3-2) with TRBJ2-2; 7 bases are shared with TRBD1. J lost 0 bases, V lost 4 bases, and 11 bases had no gene match. Germline lookup yields CDR1 LGHDT and CDR2 YNNKEL (reference sequence). CDR3 length: 18 amino acids.

The V gene is TRBV11-2, the J gene TRBJ2-7; the D gene is possibly TRBD1 (5 bases). The CDR3 has 13 amino acids. V shed 4 bases and J shed 4 bases, with 11 bases lying between them. Germline CDR1 is SGHAT and CDR2 is FQNNGV. This CDR3 reads CASSSLWTYEQYF. CDR3 sequence (DNA): TGTGCCAGCAGCTCATTATGGACATACGAGCAGTACTTC.

CDR3 in amino acids: CASSQDLSAGGGRRYNEQFF. DNA for the CDR3: TGCGCCAGCAGCCAAGATTTAAGCGCCGGAGGAGGAAGACGCTACAATGAGCAGTTCTTC. The chain carries TRBV4-3 and TRBJ2-1, with a weak D call TRBD2 (5 bases). The CDR3 length is 20 residues. Trimming took 0 bases from V and 3 from J, leaving 24 bases between them. Looked up from germline, CDR1 is LGHNA and CDR2 is YSLEER.

This sequence joins TRBV19 and TRBJ1-6; weak D call: TRBD1 (6 bases). This CDR3 is built from 15 residues. Germline CDR1 LNHDA, CDR2 SQIVND (reference sequence). The germline V and J ends were trimmed by 1 base and 12 bases, with 16 bases remaining between them. This chain's CDR3 is CASSIVDRRRLPLHF. The CDR3 DNA is TGTGCCAGTAGTATAGTCGACAGGCGGCGATTACCCCTCCACTTT.

The chain joins TRBV18 to TRBJ2-7, with TRBD2 matching 7 bases. Germline CDR1 reads KGHSH; CDR2 reads LQKENI. The ends lost 1 base at V and 6 bases at J; junction bases unmatched: 6. The CDR3 is 14 amino acids. The CDR3 DNA sequence: TGTGCCAGCTCACCACGGACTAGGGTGGGCGAGCAGTACTTC. It yields the protein CASSPRTRVGEQYF.

V and J are TRBV7-8 and TRBJ2-7, with a weak D call TRBD1 (6 bases). Trimming removed 5 bases at V and 3 bases at J, with 14 bases between. Looked up from germline, CDR1 is SGHVS and CDR2 is FQNEAQ. There are 14 residues in the CDR3. CDR3: CASSHTGLGYEQYF. CDR3 DNA: TGTGCCAGCAGCCACACAGGGTTGGGCTACGAGCAGTACTTC.

The rearrangement uses TRBV7-2 and TRBJ2-7; 9 nucleotides match TRBD2. The germline V gene encodes CDR1 SGHTA and CDR2 FQGNSA. Trimming cost V 1 base and J 0 bases; bases outside gene matches: 10. The CDR3 has 18 amino acids. The CDR3 DNA sequence: TGTGCCAGCAGCTTAGAGGCGGGGGGGCCTAACTTCTCCTACGAGCAGTACTTC. This translates into CASSLEAGGPNFSYEQYF.

This rearrangement joins TRBV19 to TRBJ2-5; maybe TRBD2 (6 bases). The CDR3 has 13 amino acids. Germline V lookup: CDR1 LNHDA, CDR2 SQIVND (reference sequence). Trimming shortened V by 3 bases and J by 5 bases, and 10 bases separated the two germline ends. CDR3 residues: CASSMLGRETQYF. CDR3 bases: TGTGCCAGTAGTATGTTGGGGAGGGAGACCCAGTACTTC.

V is TRBV11-2 and J is TRBJ2-7, with D perhaps matching TRBD2 (6 bases). This CDR3 is 13 amino acids long. Germline V gene data show CDR1 as SGHAT and CDR2 as FQNNGV. Trimming took 5 bases from V and 3 from J, leaving 11 bases between them. DNA for the CDR3: TGTGCCAGCAGCCCCCGACTAGTCTACGAGCAGTACTTC. Translation gives CASSPRLVYEQYF.

The chain carries TRBV12-3 or TRBV12-4 and TRBJ1-2, with D possibly TRBD1 on 6 matching bases. The CDR3 has 12 amino acids. V dropped 2 bases and J dropped 12 bases, with 13 bases sitting between them. CDR3 nucleotides: TGTGCCAGCAGTTTATCGGCAGGGGAACACACCTTC. Its translation: CASSLSAGEHTF.

The chain couples TRBV7-6 to TRBJ2-6; D not certain. Germline V gene sequence: CDR1 SGHVS, CDR2 FNYEAQ. The CDR3 consists of 15 residues. V shed 2 bases and J shed 3 bases, with 8 bases lying between them. The CDR3 DNA follows: TGTGCCAGCAGCTTACGGAGTGGTGGGGCCAACGTCCTGACTTTC. Translating it yields CASSLRSGGANVLTF.

The V gene is TRBV6-5, the J gene TRBJ1-2, with 12 nucleotides matching TRBD1. The CDR3 runs to 15 residues. The V segment lost 6 bases and the J segment 2 bases; nucleotides outside the gene matches: 4. CDR1 and CDR2 from the germline V gene are MNHEY and SVGAGI. CDR3 region: CASSPGTGGNYGYTF. CDR3 DNA: TGTGCCAGCAGCCCCGGGACAGGGGGCAACTATGGCTACACCTTC.

V gene TRBV15 combines with J gene TRBJ1-4; possible D gene TRBD1, 6 bases. The V and J ends lost 2 bases and 8 bases respectively, with 15 bases between them. The CDR3 consists of 15 residues. Germline-derived CDR1 and CDR2 are LNHNV and YYDKDF (reference sequence). CDR3 in amino acids: CATSRTVRQDEKLFF. CDR3 bases: TGTGCCACCAGCAGAACCGTTCGACAGGACGAAAAACTGTTTTTT.

This clone was recorded a few times. J is TRBJ1-4 and V is TRBV5-5, with TRBD1 identical over 8 bases. Germline CDR1 is SGHKS and CDR2 is YYEKEE (reference sequence). V lost 0 bases and J lost 8; bases outside the gene matches: 3. The CDR3 extends over 14 amino acids. The chain's CDR3 is CASSLGTGSEKLFF. CDR3 bases: TGTGCCAGCAGCTTGGGGACAGGGAGCGAAAAACTGTTTTTT.

V is TRBV5-5 and J is TRBJ1-6; 9 bases are a match to TRBD1. The CDR3 runs 15 residues. The V segment lost 1 base and the J segment 9 bases; nucleotides outside the gene matches: 5. Per germline, CDR1 SGHKS and CDR2 YYEKEE (reference sequence). In DNA form, the CDR3 reads TGTGCCAGCAGCTTGATGGACAGGGGTGTTTCACCCCTCCACTTT. Residues: CASSLMDRGVSPLHF.

V gene TRBV11-3 combines with J gene TRBJ2-2; 9 bases match TRBD2. The CDR3 sequence is 16 residues long. Germline CDR1 SGHNT, CDR2 YENEEA. V lost 3 bases, J lost 5 bases, and 7 bases stayed unmatched. The CDR3 is CASSFTGSGRTGELFF. DNA for the CDR3: TGTGCCAGCAGCTTTACTGGTAGCGGGAGAACCGGGGAGCTGTTTTTT.

The rearrangement joins TRBV4-1 to TRBJ1-2, with D uncertain. There are 15 residues in the CDR3. The germline gives CDR1 MGHRA, CDR2 YSYEKL. The ends were cut back, 5 bases at V and 0 bases at J, with 13 bases in the middle. CDR3 region: CASSLGELANYGYTF. CDR3 coding DNA: TGCGCCAGCAGCTTGGGAGAGCTCGCTAACTATGGCTACACCTTC.